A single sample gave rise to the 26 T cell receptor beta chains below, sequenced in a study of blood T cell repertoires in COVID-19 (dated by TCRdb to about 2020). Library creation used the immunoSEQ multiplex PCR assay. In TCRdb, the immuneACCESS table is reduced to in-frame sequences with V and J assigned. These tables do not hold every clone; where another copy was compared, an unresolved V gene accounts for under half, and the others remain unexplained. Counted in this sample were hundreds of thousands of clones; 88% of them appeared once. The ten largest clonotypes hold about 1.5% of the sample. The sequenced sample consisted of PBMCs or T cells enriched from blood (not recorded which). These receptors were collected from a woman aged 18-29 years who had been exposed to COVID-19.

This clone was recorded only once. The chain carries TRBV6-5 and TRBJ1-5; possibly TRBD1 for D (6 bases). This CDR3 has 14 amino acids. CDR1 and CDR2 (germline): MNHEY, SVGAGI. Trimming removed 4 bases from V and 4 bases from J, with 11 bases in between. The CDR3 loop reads CASSSRRGNQPQHF. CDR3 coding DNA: TGTGCCAGCAGTTCCCGTAGGGGGAATCAGCCCCAGCATTTT.

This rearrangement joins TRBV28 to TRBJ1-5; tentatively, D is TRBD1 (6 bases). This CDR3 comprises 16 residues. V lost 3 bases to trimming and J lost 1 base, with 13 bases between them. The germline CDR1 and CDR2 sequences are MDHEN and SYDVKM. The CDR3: CASSFRGRGSNQPQHF. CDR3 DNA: TGTGCCAGCAGTTTCCGTGGCAGGGGAAGCAATCAGCCCCAGCATTTT.

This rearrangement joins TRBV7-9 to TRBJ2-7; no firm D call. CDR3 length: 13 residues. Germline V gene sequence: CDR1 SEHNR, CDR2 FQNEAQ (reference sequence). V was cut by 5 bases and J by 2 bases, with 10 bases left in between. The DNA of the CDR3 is TGTGCCAGCAGCCGAACAGAGACCTACGAGCAGTACTTC. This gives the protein CASSRTETYEQYF.

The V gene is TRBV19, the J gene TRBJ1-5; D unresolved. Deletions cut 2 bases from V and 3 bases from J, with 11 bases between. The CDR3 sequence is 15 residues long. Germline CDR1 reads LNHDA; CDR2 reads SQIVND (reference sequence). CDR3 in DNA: TGTGCCAGTAGTATACCCCCCCCCATCAATCAGCCCCAGCATTTT. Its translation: CASSIPPPINQPQHF. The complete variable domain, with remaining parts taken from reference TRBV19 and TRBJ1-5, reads DGGITQSPKYLFRKEGQNVTLSCEQNLNHDAMYWYRQDPGQGLRLIYYSQIVNDFQKGDIAEGYSVSREKKESFPLTVTSAQKNPTAFYLCASSIPPPINQPQHFGDGTRLSIL.

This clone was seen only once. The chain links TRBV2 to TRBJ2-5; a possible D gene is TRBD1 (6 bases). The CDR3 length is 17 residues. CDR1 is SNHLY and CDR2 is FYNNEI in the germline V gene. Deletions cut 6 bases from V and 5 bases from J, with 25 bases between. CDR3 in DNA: TGTGCCAGCAGCTCGCCCCGTGACAGGAGCCCCCAGGAGACCCAGTACTTC. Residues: CASSSPRDRSPQETQYF. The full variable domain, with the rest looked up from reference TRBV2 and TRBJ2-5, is EPEVTQTPSHQVTQMGQEVILRCVPISNHLYFYWYRQILGQKVEFLVSFYNNEISEKSEIFDDQFSVERPDGSNFTLKIRSTKLEDSAMYFCASSSPRDRSPQETQYFGPGTRLLVL.

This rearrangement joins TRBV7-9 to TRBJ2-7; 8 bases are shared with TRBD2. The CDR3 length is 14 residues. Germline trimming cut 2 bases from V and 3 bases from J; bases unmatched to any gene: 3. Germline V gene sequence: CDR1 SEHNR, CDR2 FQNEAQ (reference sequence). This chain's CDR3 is CASSLRLAGYEQYF. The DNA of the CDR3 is TGTGCCAGCAGCTTACGTCTAGCGGGCTACGAGCAGTACTTC.

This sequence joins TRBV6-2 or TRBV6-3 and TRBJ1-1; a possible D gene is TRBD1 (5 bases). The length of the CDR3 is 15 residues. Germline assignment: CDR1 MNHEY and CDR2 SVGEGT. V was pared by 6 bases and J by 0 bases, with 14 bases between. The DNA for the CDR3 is TGTGCCAGCAGCGACCAGGGACTGATGAACACTGAAGCTTTCTTT. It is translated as CASSDQGLMNTEAFF.

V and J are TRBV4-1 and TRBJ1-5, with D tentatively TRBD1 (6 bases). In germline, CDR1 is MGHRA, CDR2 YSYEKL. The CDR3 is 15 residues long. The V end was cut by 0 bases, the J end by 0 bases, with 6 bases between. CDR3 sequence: CASSQEGASNQPQHF. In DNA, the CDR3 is TGCGCCAGCAGCCAAGAGGGGGCTAGCAATCAGCCCCAGCATTTT.

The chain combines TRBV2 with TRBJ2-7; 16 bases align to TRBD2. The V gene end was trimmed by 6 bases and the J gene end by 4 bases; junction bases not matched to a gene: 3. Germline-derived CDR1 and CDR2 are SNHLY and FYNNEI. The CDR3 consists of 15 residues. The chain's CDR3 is CASSGTSGRGYEQYF. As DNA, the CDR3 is TGTGCCAGCAGCGGGACTAGCGGGAGGGGATACGAGCAGTACTTC.

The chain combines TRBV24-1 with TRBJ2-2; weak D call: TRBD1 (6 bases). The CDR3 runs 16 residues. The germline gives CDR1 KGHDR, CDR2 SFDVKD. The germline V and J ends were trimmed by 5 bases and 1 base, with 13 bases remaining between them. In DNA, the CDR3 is TGTGCCACCAGTGCCTCAGGGGCCTGGAACACCGGGGAGCTGTTTTTT. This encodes CATSASGAWNTGELFF.

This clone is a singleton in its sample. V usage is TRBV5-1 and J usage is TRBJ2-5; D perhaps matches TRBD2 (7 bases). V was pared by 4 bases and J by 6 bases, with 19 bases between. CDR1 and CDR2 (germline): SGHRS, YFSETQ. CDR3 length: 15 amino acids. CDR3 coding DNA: TGCGCCAGCAGCGCCGGAGGGGGGGCGAAACAGACCCAGTACTTC. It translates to CASSAGGGAKQTQYF.

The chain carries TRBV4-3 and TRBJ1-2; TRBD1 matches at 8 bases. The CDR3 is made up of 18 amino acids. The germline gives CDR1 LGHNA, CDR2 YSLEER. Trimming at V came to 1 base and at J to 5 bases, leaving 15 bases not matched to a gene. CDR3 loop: CASSQVMDRVGVKYGYTF. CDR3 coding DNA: TGCGCCAGCAGCCAAGTAATGGACAGGGTGGGGGTAAAATATGGCTACACCTTC.

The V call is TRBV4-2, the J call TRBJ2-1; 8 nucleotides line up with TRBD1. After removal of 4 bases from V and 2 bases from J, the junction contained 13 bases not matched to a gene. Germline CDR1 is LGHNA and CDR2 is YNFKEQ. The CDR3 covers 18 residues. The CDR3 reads CASSRRSYRGDTYNEQFF. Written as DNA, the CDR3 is TGTGCCAGCAGCCGAAGGTCATACAGGGGGGATACCTACAATGAGCAGTTCTTC.

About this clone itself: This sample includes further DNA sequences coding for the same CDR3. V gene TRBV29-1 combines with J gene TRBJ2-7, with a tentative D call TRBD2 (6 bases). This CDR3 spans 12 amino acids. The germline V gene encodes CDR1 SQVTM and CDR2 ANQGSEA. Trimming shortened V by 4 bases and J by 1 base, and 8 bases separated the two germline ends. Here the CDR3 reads CSVVGGSYEQYF. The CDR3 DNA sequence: TGCAGCGTTGTTGGGGGGTCCTACGAGCAGTACTTC.

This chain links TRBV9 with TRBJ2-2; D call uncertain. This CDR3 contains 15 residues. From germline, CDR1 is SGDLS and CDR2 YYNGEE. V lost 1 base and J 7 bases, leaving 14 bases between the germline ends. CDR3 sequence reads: CASSVFESAGGELFF. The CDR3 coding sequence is TGTGCCAGCAGCGTATTCGAAAGTGCCGGCGGGGAGCTGTTTTTT.

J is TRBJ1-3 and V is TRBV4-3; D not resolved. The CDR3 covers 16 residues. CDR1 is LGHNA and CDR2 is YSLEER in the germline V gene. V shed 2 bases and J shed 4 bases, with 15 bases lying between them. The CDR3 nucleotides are TGCGCCAGCAGCCAAAGTTTGGTAGTCGCCGGAAACACCATATATTTT. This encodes CASSQSLVVAGNTIYF.

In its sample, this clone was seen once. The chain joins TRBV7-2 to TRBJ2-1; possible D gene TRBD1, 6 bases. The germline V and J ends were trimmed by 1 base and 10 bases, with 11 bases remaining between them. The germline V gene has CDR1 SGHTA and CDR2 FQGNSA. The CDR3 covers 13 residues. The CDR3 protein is CASSLGADREQFF. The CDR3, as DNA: TGTGCCAGCAGCTTAGGGGCCGACAGGGAGCAGTTCTTC.

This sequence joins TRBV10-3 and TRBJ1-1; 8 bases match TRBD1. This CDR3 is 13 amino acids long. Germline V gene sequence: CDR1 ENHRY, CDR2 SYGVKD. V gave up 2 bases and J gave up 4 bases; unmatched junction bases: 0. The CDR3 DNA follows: TGTGCCATCAGTGAGCAGGGGGCCACTGAAGCTTTCTTT. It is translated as CAISEQGATEAFF.

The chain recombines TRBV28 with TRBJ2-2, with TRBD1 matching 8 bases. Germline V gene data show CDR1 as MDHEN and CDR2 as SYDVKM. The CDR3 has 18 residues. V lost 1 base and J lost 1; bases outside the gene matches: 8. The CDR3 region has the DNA TGTGCCAGCAGTTTATACACCTCCGGGACAGGGAACACCGGGGAGCTGTTTTTT. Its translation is CASSLYTSGTGNTGELFF.

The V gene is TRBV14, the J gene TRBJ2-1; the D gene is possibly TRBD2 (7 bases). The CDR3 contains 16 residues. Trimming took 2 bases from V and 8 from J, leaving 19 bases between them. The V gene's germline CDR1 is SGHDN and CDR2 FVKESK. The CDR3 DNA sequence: TGTGCCAGCAGCCAATCCGGGACTCCGGGGGGCTATGAGCAGTTCTTC. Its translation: CASSQSGTPGGYEQFF.

The CDR3 nucleotides read TGTGCCATCAGCCCGGGGGGGGGTGAAAAACTGTTTTTT. Encoded protein: CAISPGGGEKLFF. V is TRBV10-3 and J is TRBJ1-4; a possible D gene is TRBD1 (5 bases). This CDR3 is 13 amino acids long. Germline values: CDR1 ENHRY, CDR2 SYGVKD. V was cut by 6 bases and J by 7 bases, with 12 bases left in between.

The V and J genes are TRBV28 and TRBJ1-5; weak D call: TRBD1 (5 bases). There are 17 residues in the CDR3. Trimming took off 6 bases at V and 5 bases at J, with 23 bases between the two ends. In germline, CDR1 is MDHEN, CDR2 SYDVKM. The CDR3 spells CASSLSRGTEAYQPQHF. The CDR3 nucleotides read TGTGCCAGCAGCCTCTCAAGGGGTACGGAAGCATATCAGCCCCAGCATTTT. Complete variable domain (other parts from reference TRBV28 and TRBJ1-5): DVKVTQSSRYLVKRTGEKVFLECVQDMDHENMFWYRQDPGLGLRLIYFSYDVKMKEKGDIPEGYSVSREKKERFSLILESASTNQTSMYLCASSLSRGTEAYQPQHFGDGTRLSIL.

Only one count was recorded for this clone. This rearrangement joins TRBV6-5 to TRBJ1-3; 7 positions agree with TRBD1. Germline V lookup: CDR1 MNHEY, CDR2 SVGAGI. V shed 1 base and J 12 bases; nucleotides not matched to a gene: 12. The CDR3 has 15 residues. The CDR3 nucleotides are TGTGCCAGCAGTTACTTGGGACAGACCTCGGGAGACATATATTTT. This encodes CASSYLGQTSGDIYF.

In nucleotides, the CDR3 is TGTGCCAGTAGCTTCCTAGCGGGAGGCCCCTCCTACAATGAGCAGTTCTTC. This encodes CASSFLAGGPSYNEQFF. The chain links TRBV19 to TRBJ2-1, with 11 nucleotides matching TRBD2. CDR1 is LNHDA and CDR2 is SQIVND in the germline V gene (reference sequence). This CDR3 has 17 residues. Trimming removed 6 bases from V and 0 bases from J; junction bases left unmatched: 7.

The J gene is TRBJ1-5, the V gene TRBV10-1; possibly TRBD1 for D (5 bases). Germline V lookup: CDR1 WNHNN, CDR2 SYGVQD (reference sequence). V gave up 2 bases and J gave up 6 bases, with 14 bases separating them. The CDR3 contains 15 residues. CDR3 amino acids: CASSEHGGNGQPQHF. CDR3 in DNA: TGCGCCAGCAGTGAGCACGGGGGGAATGGTCAGCCCCAGCATTTT.

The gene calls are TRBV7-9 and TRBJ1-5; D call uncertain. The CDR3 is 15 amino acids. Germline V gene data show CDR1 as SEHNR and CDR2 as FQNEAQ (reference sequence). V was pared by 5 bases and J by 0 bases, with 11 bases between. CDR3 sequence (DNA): TGTGCCAGCAGCGGACCGGGATATAGCAATCAGCCCCAGCATTTT. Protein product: CASSGPGYSNQPQHF.